This T cell receptor (beta chain) was captured by sequencing in a study of T cells in Graves' hyperthyroidism and ophthalmopathy. This clonotype was detected many times. Per germline, CDR1 SGHDT and CDR2 YYEEEE. The CDR3 runs 13 residues. The V end lost 4 bases, the J end lost 1 base, and 9 bases lay between the germline ends. It was RNA transcripts that yielded the amplified TCR beta CDR3 regions. HTBI primers drove first-round RT-PCR of the TCR CDR3. One entry per CDR3 protein results from TCRdb running MiXCR on the multiplex PCR reads. The profile covers almost 350,000 distinct CDR3 sequences, with around a sixth appearing a single time and about a sixth taken by the ten largest.

The source of this sequence is a woman aged 40 to 49 with Graves' ophthalmopathy. This chain joins TRBV5-6 and TRBJ2-7; the D is unclear. The source material was blood. CDR3 DNA: TGTGCCAGCAGCCGGACGGAGTCCTACGAGCAGTACTTC. Translation: CASSRTESYEQYF. Full variable domain (remainder filled in from reference TRBV5-6 and TRBJ2-7): DAGVTQSPTHLIKTRGQQVTLRCSPKSGHDTVSWYQQALGQGPQFIFQYYEEEERQRGNFPDRFSGHQFPNYSSELNVNALLLGDSALYLCASSRTESYEQYFGPGTRLTVT.